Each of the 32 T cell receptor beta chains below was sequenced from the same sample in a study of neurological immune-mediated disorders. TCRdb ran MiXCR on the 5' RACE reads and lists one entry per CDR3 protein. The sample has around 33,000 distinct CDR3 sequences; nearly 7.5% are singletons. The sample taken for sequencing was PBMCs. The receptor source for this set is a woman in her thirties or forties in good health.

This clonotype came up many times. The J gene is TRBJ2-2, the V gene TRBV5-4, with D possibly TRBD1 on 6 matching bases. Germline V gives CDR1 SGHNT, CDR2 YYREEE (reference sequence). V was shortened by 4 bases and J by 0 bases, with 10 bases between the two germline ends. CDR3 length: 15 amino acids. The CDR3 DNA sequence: TGTGCCAGCAGCCGGGACAACTCGAACACCGGGGAGCTGTTTTTT. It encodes CASSRDNSNTGELFF.

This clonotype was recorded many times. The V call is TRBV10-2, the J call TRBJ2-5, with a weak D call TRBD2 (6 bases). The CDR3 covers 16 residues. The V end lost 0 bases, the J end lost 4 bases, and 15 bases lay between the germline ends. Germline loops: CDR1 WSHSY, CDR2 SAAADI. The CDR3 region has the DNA TGCGCCAGCAGTGAGTCCCAGAGACTAGGCGGAGAGACCCAGTACTTC. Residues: CASSESQRLGGETQYF.

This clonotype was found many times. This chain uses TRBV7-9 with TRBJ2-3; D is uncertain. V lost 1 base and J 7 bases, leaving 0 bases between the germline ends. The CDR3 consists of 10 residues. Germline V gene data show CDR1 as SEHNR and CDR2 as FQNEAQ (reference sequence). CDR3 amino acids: CASSLDTQYF. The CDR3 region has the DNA TGTGCCAGCAGCTTAGATACGCAGTATTTT.

The CDR3 loop reads CASSLRSGYTGELFF. The CDR3 DNA is TGTGCCAGCAGCTTAAGGAGCGGGTACACCGGGGAGCTGTTTTTT. The gene calls are TRBV11-2 and TRBJ2-2, with D maybe TRBD2 (6 bases). Germline-derived CDR1 and CDR2 are SGHAT and FQNNGV. The CDR3 has 15 amino acids. Trimming left V 2 bases short and J 3 bases short, with 10 bases between.

CDR3 region: CAILDHTGELFF. The DNA for the CDR3 is TGTGCCATCCTAGATCACACCGGGGAGCTGTTTTTT. The rearrangement links TRBV2 to TRBJ2-2; D unclear. The CDR3 runs to 12 residues. The V end lost 10 bases, the J end lost 3 bases, and 9 bases lay between the germline ends. CDR1 is SNHLY, CDR2 FYNNEI, per germline.

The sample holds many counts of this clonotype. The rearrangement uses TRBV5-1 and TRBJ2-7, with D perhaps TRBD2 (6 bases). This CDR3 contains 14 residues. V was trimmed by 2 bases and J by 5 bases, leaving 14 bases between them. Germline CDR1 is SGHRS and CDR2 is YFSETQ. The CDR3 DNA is TGCGCCAGCAGCTTTTACCGCGGGGCCAACGAGCAGTACTTC. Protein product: CASSFYRGANEQYF.

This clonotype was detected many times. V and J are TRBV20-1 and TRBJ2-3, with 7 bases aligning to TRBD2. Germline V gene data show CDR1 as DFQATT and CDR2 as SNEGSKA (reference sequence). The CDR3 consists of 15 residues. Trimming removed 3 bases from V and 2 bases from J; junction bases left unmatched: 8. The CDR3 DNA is TGCAGTGCTAGCCCGCCTAGCGGATCCACAGATACGCAGTATTTT. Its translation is CSASPPSGSTDTQYF.

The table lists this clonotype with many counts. This chain's CDR3 is CASSDGGVNTGELFF. In DNA, the CDR3 is TGTGCCAGCAGCGACGGAGGGGTAAACACCGGGGAGCTGTTTTTT. The V gene is TRBV27, the J gene TRBJ2-2, with D possibly being TRBD2 (6 bases). V lost 6 bases and J lost 2, with 13 bases in between. Per germline, CDR1 MNHEY and CDR2 SMNVEV (reference sequence). CDR3 length: 15 amino acids.

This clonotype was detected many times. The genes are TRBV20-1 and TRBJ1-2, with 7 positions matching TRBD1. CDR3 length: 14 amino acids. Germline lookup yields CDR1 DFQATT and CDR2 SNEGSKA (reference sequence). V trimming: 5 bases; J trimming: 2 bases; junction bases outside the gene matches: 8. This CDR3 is CSAPLDRTNYGYTF. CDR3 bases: TGCAGTGCTCCATTGGACAGGACCAACTATGGCTACACCTTC.

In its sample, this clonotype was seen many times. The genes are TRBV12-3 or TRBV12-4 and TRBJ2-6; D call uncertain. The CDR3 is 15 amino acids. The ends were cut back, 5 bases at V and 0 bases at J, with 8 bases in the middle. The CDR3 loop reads CASSEWGSGANVLTF. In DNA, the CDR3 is TGTGCCAGCAGTGAATGGGGCTCTGGGGCCAACGTCCTGACTTTC.

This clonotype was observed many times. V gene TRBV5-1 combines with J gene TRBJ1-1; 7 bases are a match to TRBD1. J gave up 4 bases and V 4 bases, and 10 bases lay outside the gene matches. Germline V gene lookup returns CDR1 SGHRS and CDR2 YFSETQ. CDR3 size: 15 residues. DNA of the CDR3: TGCGCCAGCAGCCCCCCGACAGGGTTTGGCACTGAAGCTTTCTTT. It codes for CASSPPTGFGTEAFF.

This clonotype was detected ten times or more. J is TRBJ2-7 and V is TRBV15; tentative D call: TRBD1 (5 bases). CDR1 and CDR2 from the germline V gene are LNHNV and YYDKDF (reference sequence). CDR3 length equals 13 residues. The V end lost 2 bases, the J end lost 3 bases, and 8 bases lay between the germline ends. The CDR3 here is CATSRSRVYEQYV. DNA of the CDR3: TGTGCCACCAGCAGATCCAGGGTCTACGAGCAGTACGTC.

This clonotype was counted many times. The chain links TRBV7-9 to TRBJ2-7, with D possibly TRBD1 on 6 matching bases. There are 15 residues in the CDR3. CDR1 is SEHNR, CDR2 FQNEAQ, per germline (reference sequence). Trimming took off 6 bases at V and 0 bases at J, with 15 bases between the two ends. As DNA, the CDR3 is TGTGCCAGCAGGCCTGCCCGGACAGCCTCCTACGAGCAGTACTTC. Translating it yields CASRPARTASYEQYF. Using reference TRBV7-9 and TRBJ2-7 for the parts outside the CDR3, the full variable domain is DTGVSQNPRHKITKRGQNVTFRCDPISEHNRLYWYRQTLGQGPEFLTYFQNEAQLEKSRLLSDRFSAERPKGSFSTLEIQRTEQGDSAMYLCASRPARTASYEQYFGPGTRLTVT.

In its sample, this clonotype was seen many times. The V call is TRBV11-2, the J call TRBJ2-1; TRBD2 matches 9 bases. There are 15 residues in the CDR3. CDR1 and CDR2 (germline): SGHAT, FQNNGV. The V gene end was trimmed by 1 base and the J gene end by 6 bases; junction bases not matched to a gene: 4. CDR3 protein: CASSLGGLAANEQFF. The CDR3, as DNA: TGTGCCAGCAGCTTAGGGGGACTAGCTGCCAATGAGCAGTTCTTC. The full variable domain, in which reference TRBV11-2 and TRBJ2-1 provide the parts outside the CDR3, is EAGVAQSPRYKIIEKRQSVAFWCNPISGHATLYWYQQILGQGPKLLIQFQNNGVVDDSQLPKDRFSAERLKGVDSTLKIQPAKLEDSAVYLCASSLGGLAANEQFFGPGTRLTVL.

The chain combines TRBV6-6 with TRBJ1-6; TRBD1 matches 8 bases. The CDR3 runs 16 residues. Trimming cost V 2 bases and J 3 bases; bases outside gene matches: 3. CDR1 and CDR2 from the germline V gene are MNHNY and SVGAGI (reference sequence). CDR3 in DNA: TGTGCCAGCAGTTACCCCGGACAGGGCTATAATTCACCCCTCCACTTT. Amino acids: CASSYPGQGYNSPLHF.

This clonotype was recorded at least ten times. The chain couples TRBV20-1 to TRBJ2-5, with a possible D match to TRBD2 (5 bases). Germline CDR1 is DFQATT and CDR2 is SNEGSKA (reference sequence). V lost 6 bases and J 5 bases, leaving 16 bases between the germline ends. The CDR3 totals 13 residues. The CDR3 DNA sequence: TGCAGTGCCCAAGGGCCCAAGCGGGAGACCCAGTACTTC. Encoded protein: CSAQGPKRETQYF.

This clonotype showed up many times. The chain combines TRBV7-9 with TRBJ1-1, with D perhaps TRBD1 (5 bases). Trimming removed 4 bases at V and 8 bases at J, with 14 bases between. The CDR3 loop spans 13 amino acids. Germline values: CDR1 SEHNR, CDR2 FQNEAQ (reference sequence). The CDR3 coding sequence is TGTGCCAGCAGCTCCGGTGGGGGTCCGGAAGCTTTCTTT. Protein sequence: CASSSGGGPEAFF.

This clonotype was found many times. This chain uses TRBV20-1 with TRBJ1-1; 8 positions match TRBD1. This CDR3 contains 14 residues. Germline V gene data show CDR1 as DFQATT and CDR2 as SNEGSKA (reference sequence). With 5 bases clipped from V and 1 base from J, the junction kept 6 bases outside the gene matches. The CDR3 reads CSARDRTRNTEAFF. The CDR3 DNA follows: TGCAGTGCTCGGGACAGGACTCGGAACACTGAAGCTTTCTTT.

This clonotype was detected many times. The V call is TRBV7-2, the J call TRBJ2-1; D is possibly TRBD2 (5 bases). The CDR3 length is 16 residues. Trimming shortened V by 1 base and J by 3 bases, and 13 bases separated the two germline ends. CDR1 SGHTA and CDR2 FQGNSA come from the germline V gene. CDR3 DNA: TGTGCCAGCAGCTTAGTAGGGTTGGCGGGCTACAATGAGCAGTTCTTC. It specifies CASSLVGLAGYNEQFF.

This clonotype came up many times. CDR3 in DNA: TGTGCCAGCAGTCCTTTCAATGAGCAGTTCTTC. This codes for CASSPFNEQFF. V usage is TRBV2 and J usage is TRBJ2-1; D is ambiguous. Trimming removed 5 bases from V and 6 bases from J, with 5 bases in between. The CDR3 is 11 residues long. CDR1 and CDR2 (germline): SNHLY, FYNNEI.

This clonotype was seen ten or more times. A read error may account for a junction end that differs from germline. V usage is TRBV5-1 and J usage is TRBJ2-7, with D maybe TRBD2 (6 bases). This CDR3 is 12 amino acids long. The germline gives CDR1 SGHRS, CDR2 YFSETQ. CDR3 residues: CASSSEGLVPSF. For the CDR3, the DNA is TGCGCCAGCAGCTCGGAGGGTTTGGTTCCTTCCTTC. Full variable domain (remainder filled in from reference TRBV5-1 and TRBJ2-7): KAGVTQTPRYLIKTRGQQVTLSCSPISGHRSVSWYQQTPGQGLQFLFEYFSETQRNKGNFPGRFSGRQFSNSRSEMNVSTLELGDSALYLCASSSEGLVPSFGPGTRLTVT.

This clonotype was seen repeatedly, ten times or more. DNA of the CDR3: TGTGCCAGCAGCCGAGGACAGATTGGTCAGCCCCAGCATTTT. It codes for CASSRGQIGQPQHF. The chain recombines TRBV6-1 with TRBJ1-5, with D tentatively TRBD1 (6 bases). The germline V gene encodes CDR1 MNHNS and CDR2 SASEGT. The V gene lost 6 bases and the J gene lost 6 bases, with 15 bases spanning the gap. This CDR3 contains 14 residues.

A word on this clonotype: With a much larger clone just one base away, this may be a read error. In DNA, the CDR3 is TGTGCCTGCAGCGGGACTGTGAACAGTGAAGCTTTCTTT. Residues: CACSGTVNSEAFF. The rearrangement uses TRBV9 and TRBJ1-1; tentatively, D is TRBD1 (5 bases). The germline V gene has CDR1 SGDLS and CDR2 YYNGEE. The CDR3 is 13 residues long.

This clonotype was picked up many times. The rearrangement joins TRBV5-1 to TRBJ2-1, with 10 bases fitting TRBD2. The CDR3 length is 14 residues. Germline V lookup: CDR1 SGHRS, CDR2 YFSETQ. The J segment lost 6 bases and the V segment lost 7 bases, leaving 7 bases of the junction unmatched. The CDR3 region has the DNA TGCGCCAGCGCCTGGGTAGCGGGAGGCAATGAGCAGTTCTTC. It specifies CASAWVAGGNEQFF.

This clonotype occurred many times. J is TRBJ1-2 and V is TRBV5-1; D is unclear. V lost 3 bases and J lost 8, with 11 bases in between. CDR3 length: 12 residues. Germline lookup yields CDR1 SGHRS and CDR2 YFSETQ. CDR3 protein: CASSSEGGGYTF. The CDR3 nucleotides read TGCGCCAGCAGCTCAGAGGGCGGCGGCTACACCTTC.

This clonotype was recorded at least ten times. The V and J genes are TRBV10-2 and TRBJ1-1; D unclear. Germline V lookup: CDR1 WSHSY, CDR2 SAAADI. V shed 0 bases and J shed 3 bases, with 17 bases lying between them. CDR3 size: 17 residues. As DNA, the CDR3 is TGCGCCAGCAGTGAGTCAAGTGGAAGGCTCGGGGACACTGAAGCTTTCTTT. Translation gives CASSESSGRLGDTEAFF.

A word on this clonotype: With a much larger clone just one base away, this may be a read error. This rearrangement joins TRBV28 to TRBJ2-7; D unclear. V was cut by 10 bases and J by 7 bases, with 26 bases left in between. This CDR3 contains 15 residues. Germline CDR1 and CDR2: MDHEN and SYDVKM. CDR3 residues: CANSPAWDLRNEQYF. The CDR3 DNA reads TGTGCCAACAGCCCAGCGTGGGATCTCCGAAATGAGCAGTACTTC. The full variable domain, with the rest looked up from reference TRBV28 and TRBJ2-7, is DVKVTQSSRYLVKRTGEKVFLECVQDMDHENMFWYRQDPGLGLRLIYFSYDVKMKEKGDIPEGYSVSREKKERFSLILESASTNQTSMYLCANSPAWDLRNEQYFGPGTRLTVT.

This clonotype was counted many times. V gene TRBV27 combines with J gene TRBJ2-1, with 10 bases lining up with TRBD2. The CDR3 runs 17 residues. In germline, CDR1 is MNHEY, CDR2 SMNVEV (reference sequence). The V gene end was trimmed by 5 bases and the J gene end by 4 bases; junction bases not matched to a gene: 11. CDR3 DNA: TGTGCCAGCAGTCCCCCTACCCGAGCGGGAGGGTACAATGAGCAGTTCTTC. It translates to CASSPPTRAGGYNEQFF.

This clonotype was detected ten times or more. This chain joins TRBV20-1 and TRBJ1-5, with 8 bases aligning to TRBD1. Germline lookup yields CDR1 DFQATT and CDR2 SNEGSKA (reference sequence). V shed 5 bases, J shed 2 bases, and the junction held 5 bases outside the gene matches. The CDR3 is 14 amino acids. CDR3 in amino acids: CSAVQGAGNQPQHF. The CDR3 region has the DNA TGCAGTGCTGTTCAGGGGGCAGGCAATCAGCCCCAGCATTTT.

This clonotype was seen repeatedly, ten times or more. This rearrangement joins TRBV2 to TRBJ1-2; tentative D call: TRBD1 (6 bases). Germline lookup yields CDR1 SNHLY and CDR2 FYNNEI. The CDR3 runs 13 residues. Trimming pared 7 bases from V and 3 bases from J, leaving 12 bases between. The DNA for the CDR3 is TGTGCCAGCAAATCGGACAGAGACTATGGCTACACCTTC. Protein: CASKSDRDYGYTF. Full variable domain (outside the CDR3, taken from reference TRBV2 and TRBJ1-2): EPEVTQTPSHQVTQMGQEVILRCVPISNHLYFYWYRQILGQKVEFLVSFYNNEISEKSEIFDDQFSVERPDGSNFTLKIRSTKLEDSAMYFCASKSDRDYGYTFGSGTRLTVV.

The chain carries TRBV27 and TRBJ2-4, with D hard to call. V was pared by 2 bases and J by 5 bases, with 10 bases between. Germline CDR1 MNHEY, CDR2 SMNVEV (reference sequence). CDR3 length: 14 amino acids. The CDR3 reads CASSLRQSENIQYF. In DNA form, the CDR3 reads TGTGCCAGCAGTTTACGACAATCCGAAAACATTCAGTACTTC.

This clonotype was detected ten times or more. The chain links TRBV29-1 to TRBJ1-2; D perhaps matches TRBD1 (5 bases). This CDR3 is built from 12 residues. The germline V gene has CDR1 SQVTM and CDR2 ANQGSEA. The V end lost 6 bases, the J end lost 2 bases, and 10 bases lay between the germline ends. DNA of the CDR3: TGCAGCGTCCCGCGGGACAACTATGGCTACACCTTC. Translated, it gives CSVPRDNYGYTF.